Listed here are 32 T cell receptor beta chains from one sample, sequenced in a study of blood T cells in healthy people across ages. Combining a sample-barcoded 5' primer with a J-beta primer mix, a second PCR ran for roughly 6 to 12 cycles. TCRdb independently ran MiXCR on the 5' RACE reads; one entry per CDR3 protein. Counted here are some 700,000 distinct CDR3 sequences, roughly 45% occurring once; the ten biggest clones make up approximately 22%. The sample taken for sequencing was blood. The receptors come from a woman aged 55-75 years in good health.

Many counts were recorded for this clonotype. The chain has TRBV12-3 or TRBV12-4 and TRBJ2-1; 8 bases line up with TRBD2. The CDR3 loop spans 14 amino acids. V dropped 6 bases and J dropped 0; count of bases not matched to a gene: 1. CDR3 DNA sequence: TGTGCCAGCAGCGGGACTAGCTCCTACAATGAGCAGTTCTTC. It codes for CASSGTSSYNEQFF.

This clonotype was picked up a small number of times. This chain joins TRBV5-1 and TRBJ1-2; possible D gene TRBD1, 6 bases. CDR1 is SGHRS and CDR2 is YFSETQ in the germline V gene. The V end lost 0 bases, the J end lost 0 bases, and 9 bases lay between the germline ends. CDR3 size: 15 residues. DNA of the CDR3: TGCGCCAGCAGCTTGGATGGACAGACTAACTATGGCTACACCTTC. Its protein product is CASSLDGQTNYGYTF.

This clonotype was seen a handful of times. The chain couples TRBV20-1 to TRBJ2-1; D possibly corresponds to TRBD2 (7 bases). From germline, CDR1 is DFQATT and CDR2 SNEGSKA (reference sequence). The CDR3 has 13 amino acids. The CDR3 spells CSSRGRARDEQFF. CDR3 sequence (DNA): TGCAGCTCTAGGGGGAGGGCCCGCGATGAGCAGTTCTTC.

This clonotype has more than one count but fewer than ten. V is TRBV9 and J is TRBJ2-6; D ambiguous. V was trimmed by 0 bases and J by 0 bases, leaving 16 bases between them. The V gene's germline CDR1 is SGDLS and CDR2 YYNGEE. The CDR3 has 19 amino acids. CDR3 sequence: CASSVAGLNPHSGANVLTF. In DNA, the CDR3 is TGTGCCAGCAGCGTAGCGGGCCTAAATCCCCACTCTGGGGCCAACGTCCTGACTTTC.

V usage is TRBV5-1 and J usage is TRBJ2-1; TRBD2 might be the D (6 bases). The CDR3 is made up of 15 amino acids. Trimming pared 6 bases from V and 4 bases from J, leaving 17 bases between. In germline, CDR1 is SGHRS, CDR2 YFSETQ. The CDR3 reads CASKSEGMSYNEQFF. In DNA form, the CDR3 reads TGCGCCAGCAAATCGGAGGGAATGTCTTACAATGAGCAGTTCTTC. Variable domain in full (rest from reference TRBV5-1 and TRBJ2-1): KAGVTQTPRYLIKTRGQQVTLSCSPISGHRSVSWYQQTPGQGLQFLFEYFSETQRNKGNFPGRFSGRQFSNSRSEMNVSTLELGDSALYLCASKSEGMSYNEQFFGPGTRLTVL.

This clonotype was seen ten or more times. This chain links TRBV29-1 with TRBJ2-5; unclear D gene. V shed 0 bases and J shed 13 bases, with 3 bases lying between them. The length of the CDR3 is 8 residues. The germline V gene has CDR1 SQVTM and CDR2 ANQGSEA. DNA for the CDR3: TGCAGCGTTGAAGAAGGGTACTTC. This gives the protein CSVEEGYF. The full variable domain, in which reference TRBV29-1 and TRBJ2-5 provide the parts outside the CDR3, is SAVISQKPSRDICQRGTSLTIQCQVDSQVTMMFWYRQQPGQSLTLIATANQGSEATYESGFVIDKFPISRPNLTFSTLTVSNMSPEDSSIYLCSVEEGYFGPGTRLLVL.

This chain uses TRBV2 with TRBJ2-5; D is ambiguous. The CDR3 length is 13 residues. Germline lookup yields CDR1 SNHLY and CDR2 FYNNEI. V gave up 2 bases and J gave up 2 bases, with 6 bases separating them. As DNA, the CDR3 is TGTGCCAGCAGTGAAACGATGCAAGAGACCCAGTACTTC. Translation: CASSETMQETQYF.

In its sample, this clonotype was seen once. The chain couples TRBV27 to TRBJ2-1; D is possibly TRBD1 (5 bases). CDR3 length equals 14 residues. CDR1 and CDR2 (germline): MNHEY, SMNVEV (reference sequence). The V and J ends lost 3 bases and 5 bases respectively, with 11 bases between them. DNA of the CDR3: TGTGCCAGCAGTTTGAGGCCAGGGAACAATGAGCAGTTCTTC. This sequence encodes CASSLRPGNNEQFF.

Details on this clonotype: Compared with germline, one end of the junction differs, possibly owing to a read error. The genes are TRBV7-9 and TRBJ2-2; TRBD2 agrees at 7 bases. Germline lookup yields CDR1 SEHNR and CDR2 FQNEAQ (reference sequence). The CDR3 extends over 18 amino acids. CDR3 region: CASSFPPIGRTNTGELFF. CDR3 bases: TGTGCCAGCAGCTTCCCACCGATCGGGAGGACGAACACTGGGGAGCTGTTTTTT.

The CDR3 loop reads CASSLNRDGTTDTQYF. CDR3 bases: TGCGCCAGCAGCTTAAATCGGGACGGAACCACAGATACGCAGTATTTT. The chain couples TRBV5-1 to TRBJ2-3; D may correspond to TRBD1 or TRBD2 (5 bases each). The V gene lost 2 bases and the J gene lost 2 bases, with 15 bases spanning the gap. The germline CDR1 and CDR2 sequences are SGHRS and YFSETQ. This CDR3 is 16 amino acids long.

The gene calls are TRBV7-6 and TRBJ2-1, with TRBD2 as a possible D gene (7 bases). Trimming removed 1 base from V and 7 bases from J, with 17 bases in between. CDR1 SGHVS and CDR2 FNYEAQ come from the germline V gene. The CDR3 sequence is 16 residues long. For the CDR3, the DNA is TGTGCCAGCAGCTTAGATGGTGGAGGGGGGGGTAATGAGCAGTTCTTC. This codes for CASSLDGGGGGNEQFF.

The count of this clonotype is one. This chain connects TRBV20-1 to TRBJ2-7; 8 nucleotides agree with TRBD1. The end of the DNA fits TRBJ2-5 better, so the J call may be wrong. In germline, CDR1 is DFQATT, CDR2 SNEGSKA (reference sequence). The CDR3 length is 13 residues. The CDR3 reads CSASRTGTRTQYF. The CDR3 nucleotides are TGCAGTGCTTCTAGGACAGGGACGAGGACCCAGTACTTC.

This chain uses TRBV20-1 with TRBJ2-5; 8 nucleotides match TRBD2. The better agreement between TRBJ2-7 and the DNA end casts doubt on the J call. The CDR3 extends over 14 amino acids. Germline V gives CDR1 DFQATT, CDR2 SNEGSKA (reference sequence). CDR3 coding DNA: TGCAGTCTGAGCGGCCCTAGCGGGCCGTACGAGCAGTACTTC. Amino acid sequence: CSLSGPSGPYEQYF.

This rearrangement joins TRBV5-1 to TRBJ2-6; a weak D match, TRBD1 (5 bases). Between the trimmed V and J ends, which lost 3 bases and 1 base, there was a span of 17 bases. Germline loops: CDR1 SGHRS, CDR2 YFSETQ. CDR3 size: 18 residues. CDR3 region: CASSYLTEAFSGANVLTF. CDR3 bases: TGCGCCAGCAGCTACCTGACAGAGGCCTTTTCTGGGGCCAACGTCCTGACTTTC.

About this clonotype itself: One end of the junction fails to match germline, which may point to a read error. V gene TRBV2 combines with J gene TRBJ2-1, with 7 bases lining up with TRBD1. The CDR3 is 13 amino acids. The germline V gene has CDR1 SNHLY and CDR2 FYNNEI. The CDR3 nucleotides are TGTGCCTGCAGTGAAGGGGACAGCTTAGAGCAGTTCTTC. Its translation: CACSEGDSLEQFF.

Concerning this clonotype itself: The junction departs from the called germline gene at one end, perhaps through a read error. The chain employs TRBV5-1 and TRBJ2-3, with 10 bases aligning to TRBD1. The CDR3 consists of 14 residues. The germline V gene encodes CDR1 SGHRS and CDR2 YFSETQ. CDR3 sequence reads: CVSSSGTGVDTQYF. The CDR3 DNA sequence: TGCGTCAGCAGCTCCGGGACAGGGGTAGATACGCAGTATTTT.

The chain joins TRBV7-9 to TRBJ1-1, with 9 positions matching TRBD1. Per the germline V gene, CDR1 is SEHNR and CDR2 is FQNEAQ (reference sequence). V lost 5 bases to trimming and J lost 0 bases; unmatched junction nucleotides: 19. The CDR3 length is 20 residues. The CDR3 reads CASSKRPGQGHPILNTEAFF. CDR3 bases: TGTGCCAGCAGCAAGAGACCGGGACAGGGACACCCCATCCTGAACACTGAAGCTTTCTTT.

This chain links TRBV27 with TRBJ2-4, with 7 positions matching TRBD1. The J call may be in error: the DNA end matches TRBJ2-7 better. The CDR3 consists of 14 residues. CDR1 is MNHEY and CDR2 is SMNVEV in the germline V gene (reference sequence). CDR3: CADRTRQGDYEQYF. The CDR3, as DNA: TGTGCCGACAGGACACGACAGGGAGACTACGAGCAGTACTTC.

This clonotype showed up just a few times. The rearrangement joins TRBV7-9 to TRBJ1-6; 10 nucleotides align to TRBD1. The CDR3 covers 17 residues. Germline-derived CDR1 and CDR2 are SEHNR and FQNEAQ (reference sequence). After removal of 1 base from V and 2 bases from J, the junction contained 2 bases not matched to a gene. The CDR3 DNA is TGTGCCAGCAGCTTAGGACAGGGGGCGGCCTATAATTCACCCCTCCACTTT. Residues: CASSLGQGAAYNSPLHF.

The table lists this clonotype with a few counts. CDR3 sequence (DNA): TGTGCCAGCAGAGAAGAAGGGTTTAGGGGACGTAACTATGGCTACACCTTC. It codes for CASREEGFRGRNYGYTF. V usage is TRBV28 and J usage is TRBJ1-2; D is perhaps TRBD1 (5 bases). The CDR3 spans 17 residues. Germline values: CDR1 MDHEN, CDR2 SYDVKM. The V end lost 6 bases, the J end lost 1 base, and 21 bases lay between the germline ends.

This chain joins TRBV20-1 and TRBJ2-5; 12 bases are shared with TRBD2. The J call may be wrong; the DNA end is better matched by TRBJ2-7. CDR3 length: 17 residues. CDR1 is DFQATT, CDR2 SNEGSKA, per germline (reference sequence). This CDR3 is CSARPSGRAADVYEQYF. CDR3 DNA: TGCAGTGCTAGGCCTAGCGGGAGGGCCGCGGATGTCTACGAGCAGTACTTC.

This clonotype has ten or more counts. CDR3 coding DNA: TGCGCCAGCAGCTTGGGACAGGTCCAACAAGAGACCCAGTACTTC. Encoded protein: CASSLGQVQQETQYF. V gene TRBV5-1 combines with J gene TRBJ2-5, with TRBD1 as a possible D gene (6 bases). CDR3 length equals 15 residues. Germline CDR1 and CDR2: SGHRS and YFSETQ. The V end lost 0 bases, the J end lost 2 bases, and 11 bases lay between the germline ends. Full variable domain (remainder filled in from reference TRBV5-1 and TRBJ2-5): KAGVTQTPRYLIKTRGQQVTLSCSPISGHRSVSWYQQTPGQGLQFLFEYFSETQRNKGNFPGRFSGRQFSNSRSEMNVSTLELGDSALYLCASSLGQVQQETQYFGPGTRLLVL.

In this sample, this clonotype turned up a few times. V is TRBV12-3 or TRBV12-4 and J is TRBJ2-1, with TRBD2 matching 7 bases. The CDR3 has 14 amino acids. The V gene end was trimmed by 5 bases and the J gene end by 8 bases; junction bases not matched to a gene: 9. For the CDR3, the DNA is TGTGCCAGCAGTCTCAGAGGGAGGGGTGATGAGCAGTTCTTC. Amino acids: CASSLRGRGDEQFF.

The chain carries TRBV5-6 and TRBJ1-2; weak D call: TRBD1 (6 bases). Trimming shortened V by 4 bases and J by 2 bases, and 12 bases separated the two germline ends. This CDR3 comprises 14 residues. Germline loops: CDR1 SGHDT, CDR2 YYEEEE. The CDR3 protein is CASSVDSQNYGYTF. The CDR3 nucleotides read TGTGCCAGCAGCGTGGACAGCCAAAACTATGGCTACACCTTC. The variable domain in full, completed from reference TRBV5-6 and TRBJ1-2, reads DAGVTQSPTHLIKTRGQQVTLRCSPKSGHDTVSWYQQALGQGPQFIFQYYEEEERQRGNFPDRFSGHQFPNYSSELNVNALLLGDSALYLCASSVDSQNYGYTFGSGTRLTVV.

The sample holds one count of this clonotype. This may stem from a read error, because a much larger clone lies one nucleotide away. CDR3 DNA: TGCAGCGTTAACCCCGGGACAGGGGTGGTGGAGACCCAGTTCTTC. Encoded protein: CSVNPGTGVVETQFF. The chain has TRBV29-1 and TRBJ2-1, with TRBD1 matching 10 bases. CDR1 and CDR2 (germline): SQVTM, ANQGSEA. The ends lost 5 bases at V and 13 bases at J; junction bases unmatched: 17. This CDR3 comprises 15 residues.

This clonotype was observed at least ten times. J is TRBJ2-3 and V is TRBV7-2; TRBD2 aligns across 9 bases. CDR1 is SGHTA, CDR2 FQGNSA, per germline. The J segment lost 4 bases and the V segment lost 1 base, leaving 9 bases of the junction unmatched. The CDR3 consists of 17 residues. For the CDR3, the DNA is TGTGCCAGCAGCTTAGAGGGCAAGCGGGGGGATGCAGATACGCAGTATTTT. Its protein product is CASSLEGKRGDADTQYF.

In regard to this clonotype: A single base separates this from a much larger clone, so it may be a read error. This chain links TRBV29-1 with TRBJ2-1, with 9 bases aligning to TRBD2. In germline, CDR1 is SQVTM, CDR2 ANQGSEA. The CDR3 extends over 13 amino acids. Trimming cost V 6 bases and J 12 bases; bases outside gene matches: 12. The CDR3 region has the DNA TGCAGCGTACGTAGGACTAGCGACGAGGGGCAGTTCTTC. Translating gives CSVRRTSDEGQFF.

The chain employs TRBV20-1 and TRBJ2-1, with TRBD2 matching over 8 bases. Per germline, CDR1 DFQATT and CDR2 SNEGSKA (reference sequence). The CDR3 spans 15 residues. The ends lost 1 base at V and 8 bases at J; junction bases unmatched: 10. The CDR3 DNA is TGCAGTGCTAGAGCCCCCAGCGGGAGTCTCTATGAGCAGTTCTTC. Amino acid sequence: CSARAPSGSLYEQFF.

To note about this clonotype: A much larger clone lies a single base off, so this may be a read error. The V gene is TRBV12-3 or TRBV12-4, the J gene TRBJ2-5; a possible D gene is TRBD1 (6 bases). There are 13 residues in the CDR3. Here the CDR3 DNA reads TGTGTCAGCAGCTCAGGGGCGAAAGAGACCCAGTACTTC. Residues: CVSSSGAKETQYF.

The V call is TRBV7-2, the J call TRBJ1-4; 7 positions match TRBD1. CDR3 length: 14 amino acids. The V gene's germline CDR1 is SGHTA and CDR2 FQGNSA. The ends lost 5 bases at V and 7 bases at J; junction bases unmatched: 7. The CDR3 DNA reads as TGTGCCAGCAGCCCGACAGGGAGGGTTGAAAAACTGTTTTTT. It yields the protein CASSPTGRVEKLFF.

The chain joins TRBV3-1 to TRBJ2-5; 9 nucleotides agree with TRBD2. The assigned J gene may be wrong: the sequence end matches TRBJ2-7 better. The length of the CDR3 is 14 residues. Germline V CDR1 and CDR2: LGHDT, YNNKEL (reference sequence). Written as DNA, the CDR3 is TGTGCCAGCAGCCGACGCGGGGGGGAAAACGAGCAGTACTTC. This codes for CASSRRGGENEQYF.

The rearrangement uses TRBV12-3 or TRBV12-4 and TRBJ2-3; D tentatively fits TRBD1 or TRBD2 (6 bases each). The germline V and J ends were trimmed by 8 bases and 0 bases, with 12 bases remaining between them. The CDR3 extends over 14 amino acids. The CDR3 DNA reads as TGTGCCAGCGGGAAGGGGGGTAGCACAGATACGCAGTATTTT. It codes for CASGKGGSTDTQYF.